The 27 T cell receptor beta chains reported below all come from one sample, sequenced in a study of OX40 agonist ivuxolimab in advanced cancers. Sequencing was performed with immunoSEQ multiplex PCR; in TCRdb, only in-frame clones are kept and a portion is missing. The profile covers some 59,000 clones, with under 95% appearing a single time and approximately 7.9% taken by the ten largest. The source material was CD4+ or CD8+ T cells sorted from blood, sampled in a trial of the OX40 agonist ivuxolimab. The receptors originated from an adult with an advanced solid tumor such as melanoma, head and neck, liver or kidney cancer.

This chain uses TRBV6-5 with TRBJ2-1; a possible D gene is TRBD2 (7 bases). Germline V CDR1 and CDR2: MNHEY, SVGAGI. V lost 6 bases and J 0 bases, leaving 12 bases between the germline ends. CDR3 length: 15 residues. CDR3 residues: CASSQGGDSYNEQFF. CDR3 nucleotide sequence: TGTGCCAGCAGCCAAGGGGGGGACTCCTACAATGAGCAGTTCTTC.

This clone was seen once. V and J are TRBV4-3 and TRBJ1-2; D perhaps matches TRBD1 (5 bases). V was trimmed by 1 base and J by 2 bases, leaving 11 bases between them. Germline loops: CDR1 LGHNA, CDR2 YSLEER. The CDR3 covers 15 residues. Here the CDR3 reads CASSQVGGANYGYTF. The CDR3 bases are TGCGCCAGCAGCCAAGTCGGTGGGGCGAACTATGGCTACACCTTC.

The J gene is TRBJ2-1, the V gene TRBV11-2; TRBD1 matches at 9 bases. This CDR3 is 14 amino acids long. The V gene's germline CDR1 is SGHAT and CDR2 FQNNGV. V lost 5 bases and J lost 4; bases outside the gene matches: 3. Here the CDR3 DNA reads TGTGCCAGCAGCCCAGGGACAGGGTACAATGAGCAGTTCTTC. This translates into CASSPGTGYNEQFF.

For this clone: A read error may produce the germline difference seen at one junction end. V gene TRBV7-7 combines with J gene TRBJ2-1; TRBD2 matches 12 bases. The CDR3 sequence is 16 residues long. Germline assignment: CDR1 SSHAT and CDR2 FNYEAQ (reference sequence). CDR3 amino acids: CASSPDGLAGINEQFF. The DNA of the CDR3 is TGTGCTAGCAGCCCCGACGGACTAGCGGGAATCAATGAGCAGTTCTTC. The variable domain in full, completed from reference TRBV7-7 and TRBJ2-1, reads GAGVSQSPRYKVTKRGQDVTLRCDPISSHATLYWYQQALGQGPEFLTYFNYEAQPDKSGLPSDRFSAERPEGSISTLTIQRTEQRDSAMYRCASSPDGLAGINEQFFGPGTRLTVL.

This CDR3 is CASSDLTGTPLNQPQHF. The CDR3 coding sequence is TGTGCCAGCTCAGATCTAACCGGGACACCCCTCAATCAGCCCCAGCATTTT. The V and J genes are TRBV18 and TRBJ1-5, with D possibly matching TRBD1 (6 bases). Germline V gives CDR1 KGHSH, CDR2 LQKENI. CDR3 size: 17 residues. V lost 5 bases and J 3 bases, leaving 20 bases between the germline ends.

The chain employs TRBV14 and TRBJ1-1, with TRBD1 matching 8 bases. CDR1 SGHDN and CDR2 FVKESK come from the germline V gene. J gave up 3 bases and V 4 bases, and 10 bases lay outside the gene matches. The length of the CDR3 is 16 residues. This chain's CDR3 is CASSPFGQGRDTEAFF. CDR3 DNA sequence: TGTGCCAGCAGCCCGTTCGGACAGGGACGCGACACTGAAGCTTTCTTT.

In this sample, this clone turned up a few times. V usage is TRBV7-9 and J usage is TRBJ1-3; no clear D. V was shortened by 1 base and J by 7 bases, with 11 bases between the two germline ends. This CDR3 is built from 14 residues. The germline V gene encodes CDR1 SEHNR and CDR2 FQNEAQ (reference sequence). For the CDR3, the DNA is TGTGCCAGCAGCTTAGTGACGCAGCTTAACACCATATATTTT. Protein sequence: CASSLVTQLNTIYF.

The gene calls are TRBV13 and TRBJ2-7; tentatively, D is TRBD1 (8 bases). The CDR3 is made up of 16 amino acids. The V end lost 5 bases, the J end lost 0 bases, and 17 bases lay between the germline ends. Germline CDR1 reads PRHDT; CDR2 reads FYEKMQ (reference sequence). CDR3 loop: CASSPHRGDYSYEQYF. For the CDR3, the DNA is TGTGCCAGCAGCCCCCACAGGGGGGACTACTCCTACGAGCAGTACTTC.

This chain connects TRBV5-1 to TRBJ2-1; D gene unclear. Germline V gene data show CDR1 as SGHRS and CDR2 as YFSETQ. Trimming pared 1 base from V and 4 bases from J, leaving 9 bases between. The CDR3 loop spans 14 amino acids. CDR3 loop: CASSLKNGYNEQFF. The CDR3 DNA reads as TGCGCCAGCAGCTTGAAAAACGGTTACAATGAGCAGTTCTTC.

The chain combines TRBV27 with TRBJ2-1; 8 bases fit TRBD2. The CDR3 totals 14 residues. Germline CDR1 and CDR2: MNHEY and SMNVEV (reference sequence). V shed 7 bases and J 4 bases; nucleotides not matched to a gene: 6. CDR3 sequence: CASTLAGRYNEQFF. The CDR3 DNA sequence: TGTGCCAGCACCTTAGCGGGAAGGTACAATGAGCAGTTCTTC.

The DNA of the CDR3 is TGTGCCAGCAGCTTCCCTAGCGGGGAGCATTACAATGAGCAGTTCTTC. Its protein product is CASSFPSGEHYNEQFF. This chain uses TRBV13 with TRBJ2-1; 9 bases agree with TRBD2. The CDR3 spans 16 residues. V was pared by 3 bases and J by 4 bases, with 7 bases of the junction left unmatched. The germline V gene encodes CDR1 PRHDT and CDR2 FYEKMQ (reference sequence).

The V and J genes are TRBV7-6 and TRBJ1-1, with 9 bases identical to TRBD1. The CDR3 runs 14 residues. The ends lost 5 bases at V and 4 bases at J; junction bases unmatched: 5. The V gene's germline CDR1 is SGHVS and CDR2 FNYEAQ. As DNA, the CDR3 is TGTGCCAGCAGCCCCGGACAGGGGACCACTGAAGCTTTCTTT. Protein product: CASSPGQGTTEAFF.

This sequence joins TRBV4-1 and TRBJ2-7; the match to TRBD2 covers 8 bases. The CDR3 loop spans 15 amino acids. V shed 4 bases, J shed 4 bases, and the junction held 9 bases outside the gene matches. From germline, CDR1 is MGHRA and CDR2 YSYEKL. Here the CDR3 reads CASSPFSGTSYEQYF. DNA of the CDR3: TGCGCCAGCAGCCCTTTCTCCGGGACTAGTTACGAGCAGTACTTC.

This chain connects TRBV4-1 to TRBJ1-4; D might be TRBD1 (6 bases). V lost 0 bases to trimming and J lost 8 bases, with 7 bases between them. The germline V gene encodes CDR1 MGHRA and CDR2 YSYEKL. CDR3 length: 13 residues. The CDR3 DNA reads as TGCGCCAGCAGCCAAGAACAGGGCGAAAAACTGTTTTTT. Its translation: CASSQEQGEKLFF.

The CDR3 DNA reads TGTGCCAGCAGCCTGAGACAGGGCTTTCCGTATGGCTACACCTTC. Protein sequence: CASSLRQGFPYGYTF. The V call is TRBV7-6, the J call TRBJ1-2; 7 bases line up with TRBD1. This CDR3 spans 15 amino acids. Losses at the gene ends were 5 bases for V and 5 bases for J; bases not matched to a gene: 11. CDR1 and CDR2 (germline): SGHVS, FNYEAQ.

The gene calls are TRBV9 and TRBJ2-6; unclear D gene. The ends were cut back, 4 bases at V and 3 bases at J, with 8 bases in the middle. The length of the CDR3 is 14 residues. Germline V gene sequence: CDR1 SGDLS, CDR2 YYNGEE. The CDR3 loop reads CASSPPRGANVLTF. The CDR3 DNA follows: TGTGCCAGCAGCCCCCCGCGTGGGGCCAACGTCCTGACTTTC.

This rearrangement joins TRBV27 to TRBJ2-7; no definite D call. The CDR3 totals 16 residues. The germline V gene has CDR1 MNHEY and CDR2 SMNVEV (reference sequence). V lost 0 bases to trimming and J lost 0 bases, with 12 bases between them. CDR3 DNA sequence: TGTGCCAGCAGTTTATCTCGCGGAGCGCTCTCCTACGAGCAGTACTTC. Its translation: CASSLSRGALSYEQYF.

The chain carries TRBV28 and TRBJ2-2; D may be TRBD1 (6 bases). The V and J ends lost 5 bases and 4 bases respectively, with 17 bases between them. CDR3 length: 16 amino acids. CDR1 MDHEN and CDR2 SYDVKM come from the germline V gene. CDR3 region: CASSLRAGDATGELFF. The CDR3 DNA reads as TGTGCCAGCAGTCTTCGGGCAGGGGATGCCACCGGGGAGCTGTTTTTT. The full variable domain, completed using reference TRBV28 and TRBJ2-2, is DVKVTQSSRYLVKRTGEKVFLECVQDMDHENMFWYRQDPGLGLRLIYFSYDVKMKEKGDIPEGYSVSREKKERFSLILESASTNQTSMYLCASSLRAGDATGELFFGEGSRLTVL.

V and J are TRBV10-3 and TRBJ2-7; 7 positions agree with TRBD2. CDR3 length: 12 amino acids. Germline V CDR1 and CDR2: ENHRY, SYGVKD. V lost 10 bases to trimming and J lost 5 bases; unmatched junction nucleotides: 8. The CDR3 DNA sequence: TGTGCCACCGCTAGACGGGAGGACGAGCAGTACTTC. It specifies CATARREDEQYF.

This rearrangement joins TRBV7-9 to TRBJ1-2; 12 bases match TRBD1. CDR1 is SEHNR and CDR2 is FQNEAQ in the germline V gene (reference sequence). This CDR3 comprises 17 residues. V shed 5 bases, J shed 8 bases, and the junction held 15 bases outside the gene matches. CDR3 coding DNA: TGTGCCAGCAGCCTTGCCGGGACAGGGGGCCTTGGAGAGGGCTACACCTTC. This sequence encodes CASSLAGTGGLGEGYTF.

CDR3 in DNA: TGTGCCAGCAGTCTGGCGCGGAGCAGCAATCAGCCCCAGCATTTT. Its translation: CASSLARSSNQPQHF. This rearrangement joins TRBV6-6 to TRBJ1-5; D remains unclear. V was shortened by 5 bases and J by 1 base, with 12 bases between the two germline ends. CDR3 length: 15 residues. Germline V gene lookup returns CDR1 MNHNY and CDR2 SVGAGI (reference sequence).

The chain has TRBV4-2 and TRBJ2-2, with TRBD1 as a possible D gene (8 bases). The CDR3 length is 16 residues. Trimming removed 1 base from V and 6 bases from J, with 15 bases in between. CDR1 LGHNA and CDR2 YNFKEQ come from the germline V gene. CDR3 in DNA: TGTGCCAGCAGCCAAGCGTGGACAGGGAGGGCCGGGGAGCTGTTTTTT. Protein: CASSQAWTGRAGELFF.

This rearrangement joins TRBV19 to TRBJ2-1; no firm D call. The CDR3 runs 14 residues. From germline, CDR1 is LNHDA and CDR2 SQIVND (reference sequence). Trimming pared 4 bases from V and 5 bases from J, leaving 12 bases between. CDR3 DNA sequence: TGTGCCAGTAGTAAATTTAACACAGACAATGAGCAGTTCTTC. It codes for CASSKFNTDNEQFF.

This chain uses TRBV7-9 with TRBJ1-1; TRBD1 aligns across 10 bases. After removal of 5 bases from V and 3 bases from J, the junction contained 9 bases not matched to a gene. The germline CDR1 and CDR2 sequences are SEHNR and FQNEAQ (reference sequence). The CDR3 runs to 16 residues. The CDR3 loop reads CASSDIRGQGYTEAFF. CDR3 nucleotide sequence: TGTGCCAGCAGCGACATCCGGGGACAGGGGTACACTGAAGCTTTCTTT.

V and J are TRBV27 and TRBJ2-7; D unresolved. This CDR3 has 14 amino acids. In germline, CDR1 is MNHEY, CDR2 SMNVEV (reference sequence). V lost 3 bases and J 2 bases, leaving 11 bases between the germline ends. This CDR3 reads CASSFTGLAYEQYF. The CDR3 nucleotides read TGTGCCAGCAGTTTCACTGGTCTGGCCTACGAGCAGTACTTC.

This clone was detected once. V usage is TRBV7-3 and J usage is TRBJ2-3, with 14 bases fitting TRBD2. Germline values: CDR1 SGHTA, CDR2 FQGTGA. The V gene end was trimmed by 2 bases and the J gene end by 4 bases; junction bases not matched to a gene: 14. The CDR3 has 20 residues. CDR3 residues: CASSLGGTSGSRYGADTQYF. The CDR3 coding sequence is TGTGCCAGCAGCTTAGGGGGGACTAGCGGGAGTCGTTATGGTGCAGATACGCAGTATTTT.

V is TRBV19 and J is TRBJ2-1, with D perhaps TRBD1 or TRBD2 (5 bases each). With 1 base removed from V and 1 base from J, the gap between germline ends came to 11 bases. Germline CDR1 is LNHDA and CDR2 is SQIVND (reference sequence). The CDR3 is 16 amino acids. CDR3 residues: CASSIGGRGSYNEQFF. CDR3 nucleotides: TGTGCCAGTAGTATAGGGGGGAGAGGGTCCTACAATGAGCAGTTCTTC.